This T cell receptor beta chain appears in the sequencing data of a study of OX40 agonist ivuxolimab in advanced cancers. Study-wide background: Three patients, one with hepatocellular carcinoma and two with cutaneous melanoma, responded partially. Study-level results: CD8+ T cells averaged more expanded clones than CD4+.

As concerns this clone: Its target is not known.

Sequencing was performed with immunoSEQ multiplex PCR; in TCRdb, only in-frame clones are kept and a portion is missing. The sample contains tens of thousands of clones, less than 90% of which appear only once. The CDR3 is made up of 14 amino acids. Germline V gene lookup returns CDR1 MNHNS and CDR2 SASEGT. Between the trimmed V and J ends, which lost 3 bases and 2 bases, there was a span of 10 bases. The timepoints at which blood was sampled were baseline, cycle 4 day 1, and cycle 7 day 1. The specimen was CD4+ or CD8+ T cells sorted from blood, collected in a trial of the OX40 agonist ivuxolimab. The sequence was obtained from an adult with an advanced solid tumor such as melanoma, head and neck, liver or kidney cancer. The chain uses TRBV6-1 and TRBJ2-5; TRBD2 is a possible D gene (6 bases). Written as DNA, the CDR3 is TGTGCCAGCAGTGATTTCGGGACTCAAGAGACCCAGTACTTC. Its protein is CASSDFGTQETQYF.